The next 8 T cell receptor beta chains were all read from a single sample in a study of blood T cell repertoires in COVID-19. Profiling relied on immunoSEQ multiplex PCR, and the TCRdb table lists in-frame clones only, not all of them. Of 65,000 to 80,000 clones in the sample, 86% were seen once. Specimen: peripheral blood. These receptor sequences come from a man older than 75 in a cohort sampled during active COVID-19.

The chain is built from TRBV28 and TRBJ2-2; 7 bases match TRBD1. CDR3 length: 13 residues. Germline V gene sequence: CDR1 MDHEN, CDR2 SYDVKM. V lost 6 bases and J lost 5; bases outside the gene matches: 3. CDR3 protein: CASRRGQTGELFF. In nucleotides, the CDR3 is TGTGCCAGCAGAAGGGGGCAAACCGGGGAGCTGTTTTTT.

This clone has only one observation. The chain links TRBV28 to TRBJ1-2; D possibly corresponds to TRBD1 (6 bases). Germline lookup yields CDR1 MDHEN and CDR2 SYDVKM. Trimming left V 5 bases short and J 2 bases short, with 15 bases between. This CDR3 spans 15 amino acids. CDR3 protein: CASSPQGWANYGYTF. CDR3 nucleotides: TGTGCCAGCAGTCCCCAGGGGTGGGCGAACTATGGCTACACCTTC.

V is TRBV4-3 and J is TRBJ2-1; D is possibly TRBD1 (5 bases). From germline, CDR1 is LGHNA and CDR2 YSLEER. Trimming stripped 4 bases from V and 7 bases from J, with 17 bases between. The CDR3 covers 15 residues. CDR3 loop: CASSRPSQGKNEQFF. Here the CDR3 DNA reads TGCGCCAGCAGCCGCCCGAGCCAGGGAAAAAATGAGCAGTTCTTC.

The chain joins TRBV10-3 to TRBJ1-5; D perhaps matches TRBD1 (6 bases). The germline gives CDR1 ENHRY, CDR2 SYGVKD. CDR3 size: 16 residues. Trimming left V 0 bases short and J 4 bases short, with 13 bases between. In DNA form, the CDR3 reads TGTGCCATCAGTGAGTCGGGGGGGGCAGGGAATCAGCCCCAGCATTTT. Its translation: CAISESGGAGNQPQHF.

The rearrangement uses TRBV14 and TRBJ2-1, with D maybe TRBD1 (5 bases). Trimming removed 4 bases from V and 4 bases from J, with 17 bases in between. Germline CDR1 and CDR2: SGHDN and FVKESK. The CDR3 is 16 residues long. CDR3 DNA sequence: TGTGCCAGCAGCCTCCAAATGGGGCCAGGGTACAATGAGCAGTTCTTC. It translates to CASSLQMGPGYNEQFF.

This chain links TRBV24-1 with TRBJ2-1; 11 positions match TRBD2. The germline CDR1 and CDR2 sequences are KGHDR and SFDVKD. Trimming removed 4 bases from V and 10 bases from J; junction bases left unmatched: 11. This CDR3 contains 16 residues. The DNA for the CDR3 is TGTGCCACCAGTGAACTCCTAGCGGGGGGCCTGGAGGAGCAGTTCTTC. The encoded protein is CATSELLAGGLEEQFF.

The chain uses TRBV10-3 and TRBJ1-5; D is undetermined. This CDR3 contains 12 residues. The V gene's germline CDR1 is ENHRY and CDR2 SYGVKD. V was trimmed by 10 bases and J by 9 bases, leaving 16 bases between them. In nucleotides, the CDR3 is TGTGCCACCCGAGCCGTCGCGGGGCCCCAGCATTTT. It codes for CATRAVAGPQHF.

This rearrangement joins TRBV6-2 or TRBV6-3 to TRBJ2-5; 10 bases fit TRBD2. The CDR3 is 16 residues long. Trimming cost V 0 bases and J 2 bases; bases outside gene matches: 3. The germline V gene encodes CDR1 MNHEY and CDR2 SVGEGT. The CDR3 DNA reads TGTGCCAGCAGTTACTCACTAGCGGGGTTTCAAGAGACCCAGTACTTC. Protein product: CASSYSLAGFQETQYF.